This TCR beta chain originates from a study of human T cells and chemical hapten exposure. TCRdb recomputed calls from the RACE reads with MiXCR, one row per CDR3 protein. The data show 130,000 or so distinct CDR3 sequences, around 8.2% seen once. Study-level findings and limits: TCRs at a frequency above 1 in 1000 stayed unchanged with DPC sensitization.

As to time point: healthy volunteer bleed at 2 weeks. Someone pulled total RNA out of unfractionated whole blood. As regards this clonotype: Its antigen is unknown.

This TCR derives from a male donor in good health. Some clones in this sample may be carry-over from other donors' samples. Sequencing used whole blood.

CDR3 residues: CASSPQSGTDTQYF. In nucleotides, the CDR3 is TGTGCCAGCAGTCCCCAGTCAGGCACAGATACGCAGTATTTT. This chain connects TRBV2 to TRBJ2-3; D unresolved. Trimming took 5 bases from V and 1 from J, leaving 10 bases between them. The CDR3 is 14 amino acids. Germline V gene sequence: CDR1 SNHLY, CDR2 FYNNEI.